This passage covers 5 T cell receptor beta chains from one sample sequenced in a study of radiotherapy plus CTLA-4 blockade in lung cancer. Sequenced by immunoSEQ multiplex PCR; TCRdb stores in-frame clones only, minus some. The sample holds around 95,000 clones; 83% are singletons and the top ten take 0.75% to 0.85%. This material consisted of peripheral blood, taken from a patient treated with radiotherapy plus ipilimumab. The receptors come from a human donor with non-small cell lung cancer who had stable disease on radiotherapy plus ipilimumab.

CDR3 in amino acids: CASRPGRLSYNEQFF. For the CDR3, the DNA is TGTGCCAGCAGGCCAGGGAGACTCTCCTACAATGAGCAGTTCTTC. This sequence joins TRBV2 and TRBJ2-1, with D perhaps matching TRBD1 or TRBD2 (5 bases each). Deletions cut 6 bases from V and 0 bases from J, with 12 bases between. Germline values: CDR1 SNHLY, CDR2 FYNNEI. The CDR3 loop spans 15 amino acids.

The chain combines TRBV2 with TRBJ1-4; D uncertain. There are 13 residues in the CDR3. Germline lookup yields CDR1 SNHLY and CDR2 FYNNEI. Trimming removed 7 bases at V and 5 bases at J, with 11 bases between. The chain's CDR3 is CASMRETNEKLFF. Here the CDR3 DNA reads TGTGCCAGCATGAGGGAAACCAATGAAAAACTGTTTTTT.

The CDR3 spells CASSLGGDISYNEQFF. The DNA of the CDR3 is TGCGCCAGCAGCTTGGGTGGGGACATCTCCTACAATGAGCAGTTCTTC. The rearrangement links TRBV5-1 to TRBJ2-1, with TRBD1 as a possible D gene (6 bases). Looked up from germline, CDR1 is SGHRS and CDR2 is YFSETQ. The CDR3 runs to 16 residues. V lost 0 bases, J lost 0 bases, and 10 bases lay in between.

This chain links TRBV6-5 with TRBJ2-1; 8 nucleotides align to TRBD1. The germline V gene encodes CDR1 MNHEY and CDR2 SVGAGI. The CDR3 is made up of 15 amino acids. The ends lost 2 bases at V and 4 bases at J; junction bases unmatched: 4. CDR3 nucleotides: TGTGCCAGCAGTTACCGAGGACAGGGTTACAATGAGCAGTTCTTC. Protein sequence: CASSYRGQGYNEQFF.

On this clone: Other nucleotide sequences in the sample specify the same CDR3. The genes are TRBV2 and TRBJ2-7; maybe TRBD2 (6 bases). The V end was cut by 1 base, the J end by 2 bases, with 9 bases between. CDR3 length: 14 amino acids. The germline V gene has CDR1 SNHLY and CDR2 FYNNEI. CDR3 in amino acids: CASSEGGVPYEQYF. CDR3 nucleotide sequence: TGTGCCAGCAGTGAAGGGGGGGTTCCCTACGAGCAGTACTTC.